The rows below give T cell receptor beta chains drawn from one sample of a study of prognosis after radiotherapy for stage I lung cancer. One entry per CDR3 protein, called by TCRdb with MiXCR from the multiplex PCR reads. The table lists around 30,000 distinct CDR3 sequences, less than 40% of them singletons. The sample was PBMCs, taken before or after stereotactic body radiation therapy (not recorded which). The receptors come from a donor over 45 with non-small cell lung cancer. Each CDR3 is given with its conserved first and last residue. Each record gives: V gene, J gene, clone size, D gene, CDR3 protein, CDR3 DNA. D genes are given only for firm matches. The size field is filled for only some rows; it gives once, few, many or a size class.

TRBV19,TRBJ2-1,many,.,CASSAIQGPQFF,TGTGCCAGTAGTGCGATCCAGGGGCCGCAGTTCTTC
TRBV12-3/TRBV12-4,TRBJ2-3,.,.,CASSLGRSDIQYF,TGTGCCAGCAGTTTGGGCAGGTCAGATATTCAGTATTTT
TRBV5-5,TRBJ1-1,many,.,CASSRAQGGTEAFF,TGTGCCAGCAGTCGGGCACAGGGCGGCACTGAAGCTTTCTTT
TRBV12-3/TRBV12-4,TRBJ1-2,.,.,CASRGGPGSDRYTF,TGTGCCAGCAGGGGAGGACCTGGATCGGATCGCTACACCTTC
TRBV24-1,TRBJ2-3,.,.,CSTGVSGDTQYF,TGTTCCACCGGTGTTTCGGGAGATACGCAGTATTTT
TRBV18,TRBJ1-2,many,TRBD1,CASSPFGQEEKDYTF,TGTGCCAGCTCACCATTCGGACAGGAGGAGAAAGACTACACCTTC
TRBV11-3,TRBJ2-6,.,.,CASSLRGVGANVLTF,TGTGCCAGCAGCTTAAGAGGGGTCGGGGCCAACGTCCTGACTTTC
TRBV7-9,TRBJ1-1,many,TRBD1,CASSRTGGLSVAFF,TGTGCCAGCAGCCGGACAGGGGGCCTTTCTGTAGCTTTCTTT
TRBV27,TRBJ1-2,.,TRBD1,CASSLGQGTYGYTF,TGTGCCAGCAGTCTAGGACAGGGGACCTATGGCTACACCTTC
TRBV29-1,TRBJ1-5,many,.,CSVVSGEGQPQHF,TGCAGCGTTGTTTCAGGGGAGGGTCAGCCCCAGCATTTT
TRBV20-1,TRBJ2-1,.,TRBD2,CSARDSDQWREHEQFF,TGCAGTGCTAGAGATTCCGATCAGTGGCGGGAGCATGAGCAGTTCTTC
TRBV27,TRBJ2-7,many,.,CASSLSQSSYEQYF,TGTGCCAGCAGTTTAAGTCAAAGCTCCTACGAGCAGTACTTC
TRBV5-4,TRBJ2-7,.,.,CASSLPTVAEQYF,TGTGCCAGCAGCTTACCCACAGTGGCCGAGCAGTACTTC
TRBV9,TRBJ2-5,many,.,CASSVGPQGVEETQYF,TGTGCCAGCAGCGTAGGACCCCAGGGAGTTGAAGAGACCCAGTACTTC
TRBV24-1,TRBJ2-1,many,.,CATGGSENNEQFF,TGTGCCACCGGGGGATCCGAAAACAATGAGCAGTTCTTC
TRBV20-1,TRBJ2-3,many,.,CSIEGAGSTDTQYF,TGCAGTATTGAGGGTGCGGGGAGCACAGATACGCAGTATTTT